The rows below give T cell receptor beta chains drawn from one sample of a study of T cell responses to AZD1222 COVID-19 vaccine. Profiled with immunoSEQ multiplex PCR; TCRdb holds only in-frame clones, not every one. Of 150,000 to 200,000 clones listed, 85% to 95% are singletons. The specimen comprised peripheral blood, sampled on day 0 of AZD1222 vaccination. These receptor sequences come from an adult in good health. CDR3s include the opening cysteine and the closing phenylalanine or tryptophan. The D gene is left open where the match is weak. Only some rows state a clone size, as once, few, many or a class for expanded clones.

CDR3aa	CDR3nt	abundance	d_gene	v_gene	j_gene
CASSTGWGAFF	TGTGCCAGCAGTACAGGCTGGGGAGCTTTCTTT	NA	NA	TRBV28	TRBJ1-1
CSVWFTEKLFF	TGCAGCGTTTGGTTTACTGAAAAACTGTTTTTT	NA	NA	TRBV29-1	TRBJ1-4
CATSRDIAGEGQPQHF	TGTGCCACCAGCAGAGATATAGCAGGGGAGGGTCAGCCCCAGCATTTT	once	NA	TRBV15	TRBJ1-5
CASSEVVAGYTF	TGTGCCAGCAGTGAAGTGGTGGCTGGCTACACCTTC	NA	NA	TRBV2	TRBJ1-2
CASSRGGRESTDTQYF	TGTGCCAGCAGCCGCGGGGGGCGGGAGAGCACAGATACGCAGTATTTT	NA	TRBD2	TRBV5-4	TRBJ2-3
CASSEGLLNYGYTF	TGTGCCAGCAGTGAAGGCTTACTGAACTATGGCTACACCTTC	NA	NA	TRBV6-1	TRBJ1-2
CASSFSEMTNYGYTF	TGTGCCAGCAGTTTTTCAGAGATGACTAACTATGGCTACACCTTC	NA	NA	TRBV28	TRBJ1-2
CASSFLASRGGSTDTQYF	TGCGCCAGCAGCTTCCTTGCATCTAGGGGGGGGAGCACAGATACGCAGTATTTT	NA	NA	TRBV5-1	TRBJ2-3
CASSPWDTQYF	TGTGCCAGCAGCCCTTGGGATACGCAGTATTTT	few	NA	TRBV7-2	TRBJ2-3
CASILSGGPHNEQFF	TGTGCCAGCATCCTTAGCGGGGGGCCCCACAATGAGCAGTTCTTC	NA	TRBD2	TRBV28	TRBJ2-1
CASSISDRGISPLHF	TGTGCCAGTAGTATAAGCGACAGGGGAATTTCACCCCTCCACTTT	NA	TRBD1	TRBV19	TRBJ1-6
CASSLGLRGSTTNEKLFF	TGTGCCAGCAGCTTAGGCTTGCGGGGGAGTACAACTAATGAAAAACTGTTTTTT	NA	NA	TRBV7-8	TRBJ1-4
CASSPLPAASYEQYF	TGTGCCAGCTCACCACTCCCAGCGGCCTCCTACGAGCAGTACTTC	NA	NA	TRBV18	TRBJ2-7
CASSLLPGQPNEKLFF	TGTGCCAGCAGCTTACTACCGGGACAGCCTAATGAAAAACTGTTTTTT	NA	TRBD1	TRBV11-3	TRBJ1-4
CASSWDSRRDSPLHF	TGTGCCAGCAGCTGGGACTCTCGGAGGGATTCACCCCTCCACTTT	NA	NA	TRBV5-4	TRBJ1-6
CASTANTEAFF	TGTGCCAGCACAGCGAACACTGAAGCTTTCTTT	NA	NA	TRBV6-5	TRBJ1-1
CASSSPPEGSQFF	TGTGCCAGCAGTTCCCCCCCCGAAGGGAGCCAGTTCTTC	NA	NA	TRBV28	TRBJ2-1
CASSQSVRTAQKNEKLFF	TGCGCCAGCAGTCAATCTGTCAGGACGGCCCAAAAAAATGAAAAACTGTTTTTT	once	NA	TRBV23-1	TRBJ1-4
CATSDIDRSDGYTF	TGTGCCACCAGTGACATAGACAGGAGCGATGGCTACACCTTC	NA	NA	TRBV24-1	TRBJ1-2
CASSETGGNEKLFF	TGTGCCAGCAGTGAGACAGGGGGTAATGAAAAACTGTTTTTT	NA	TRBD1	TRBV6-1	TRBJ1-4
CASSYLRAPGHSGRFF	TGTGCCAGCAGTTATCTTCGGGCACCGGGACACTCGGGGCGTTTCTTT	NA	NA	TRBV6-6	TRBJ1-1
CSVGQDLYSPLHF	TGCAGCGTGGGACAGGACCTGTATTCACCCCTCCACTTT	once	TRBD1	TRBV29-1	TRBJ1-6
CASSLSGNTIYF	TGTGCCAGCAGTTTATCTGGAAACACCATATATTTT	NA	NA	TRBV12-3/TRBV12-4	TRBJ1-3